Listed here are 14 T cell receptor beta chains from one sample, sequenced in a study of T cell responses to AZD1222 COVID-19 vaccine. The repertoire was sequenced with immunoSEQ multiplex PCR; TCRdb's copy has only in-frame clones and lacks some. In the table there are some 120,000 clones, 80% to 90% of which are singletons. The sample in question was peripheral blood, obtained on day 0 of AZD1222 vaccination. The source of these receptors is an adult in good health.

This chain joins TRBV27 and TRBJ2-5; 7 positions match TRBD1. J was trimmed by 2 bases and V by 1 base; bases with no gene match: 4. CDR3 length: 15 amino acids. CDR1 MNHEY and CDR2 SMNVEV come from the germline V gene (reference sequence). CDR3 residues: CASSLYRTGQETQYF. CDR3 coding DNA: TGTGCCAGCAGTTTATATCGGACAGGTCAAGAGACCCAGTACTTC.

The V gene is TRBV6-2 or TRBV6-3, the J gene TRBJ2-1; TRBD1 agrees at 9 bases. Germline CDR1 and CDR2: MNHEY and SVGEGT. The CDR3 consists of 15 residues. V shed 3 bases and J 5 bases; nucleotides not matched to a gene: 5. In nucleotides, the CDR3 is TGTGCCAGCAGTTATTGGGACAGGGCTAACAATGAGCAGTTCTTC. Translated: CASSYWDRANNEQFF.

The chain carries TRBV11-3 and TRBJ1-1; 9 nucleotides align to TRBD1. The CDR3 length is 15 residues. The V gene end was trimmed by 5 bases and the J gene end by 10 bases; junction bases not matched to a gene: 14. The germline V gene encodes CDR1 SGHNT and CDR2 YENEEA. This CDR3 is CASSPRTGTGRGAFF. CDR3 coding DNA: TGTGCCAGCAGCCCTCGAACCGGGACAGGGAGGGGAGCTTTCTTT.

V is TRBV2 and J is TRBJ2-5; 8 positions match TRBD2. Losses at the gene ends were 5 bases for V and 5 bases for J; bases not matched to a gene: 7. There are 14 residues in the CDR3. CDR1 and CDR2 (germline): SNHLY, FYNNEI. As DNA, the CDR3 is TGTGCCAGCAGTACCAGCGGGGGCGGGGAGACCCAGTACTTC. Protein: CASSTSGGGETQYF. Together with reference TRBV2 and TRBJ2-5, the CDR3 gives the full variable domain: EPEVTQTPSHQVTQMGQEVILRCVPISNHLYFYWYRQILGQKVEFLVSFYNNEISEKSEIFDDQFSVERPDGSNFTLKIRSTKLEDSAMYFCASSTSGGGETQYFGPGTRLLVL.

The rearrangement joins TRBV21-1 to TRBJ1-5. TRBV21-1 is a pseudogene locus. CDR3 length equals 17 residues. CDR3 nucleotides: TGTGCCAGCGGCGCTCACTTTAAGGGTTTCTTCAATCAGCCCCAGCATTTT. Translating gives CASGAHFKGFFNQPQHF.

The chain couples TRBV28 to TRBJ1-5; no reliable D call. The CDR3 spans 13 residues. Germline V gene lookup returns CDR1 MDHEN and CDR2 SYDVKM. The V end lost 6 bases, the J end lost 9 bases, and 15 bases lay between the germline ends. CDR3 residues: CASRSAASPPQHF. In nucleotides, the CDR3 is TGTGCCAGCAGGTCGGCCGCGTCACCGCCCCAGCATTTT.

This sequence joins TRBV29-1 and TRBJ2-6; D not certain. Germline V gene lookup returns CDR1 SQVTM and CDR2 ANQGSEA. With 8 bases removed from V and 0 bases from J, the gap between germline ends came to 8 bases. CDR3 length: 13 residues. In DNA form, the CDR3 reads TGCAGCATGCGAAGCTCTGGGGCCAACGTCCTGACTTTC. Residues: CSMRSSGANVLTF. Full variable domain (rest looked up from reference TRBV29-1 and TRBJ2-6): SAVISQKPSRDICQRGTSLTIQCQVDSQVTMMFWYRQQPGQSLTLIATANQGSEATYESGFVIDKFPISRPNLTFSTLTVSNMSPEDSSIYLCSMRSSGANVLTFGAGSRLTVL.

This clone was observed a few times. The V gene is TRBV19, the J gene TRBJ1-1, with TRBD1 matching 8 bases. J was trimmed by 10 bases and V by 5 bases; bases with no gene match: 9. The CDR3 spans 13 residues. CDR1 and CDR2 from the germline V gene are LNHDA and SQIVND (reference sequence). The CDR3 DNA follows: TGTGCCAGTAGTCAGGACAGGGTCAGGGGAGCTTTCTTT. Its protein product is CASSQDRVRGAFF.

The gene calls are TRBV2 and TRBJ2-3, with 10 positions matching TRBD2. The J segment lost 5 bases and the V segment lost 10 bases, leaving 18 bases of the junction unmatched. In germline, CDR1 is SNHLY, CDR2 FYNNEI. The CDR3 has 17 residues. The CDR3 loop reads CATRRLAGAGSGDTQYF. The DNA for the CDR3 is TGTGCCACAAGGCGGCTAGCGGGAGCGGGATCGGGAGATACGCAGTATTTT.

The J gene is TRBJ1-2, the V gene TRBV29-1; no clear D gene. The CDR3 contains 12 residues. The V and J ends lost 4 bases and 5 bases respectively, with 11 bases between them. Germline V lookup: CDR1 SQVTM, CDR2 ANQGSEA. The CDR3 reads CSVVRDSYGYTF. CDR3 nucleotides: TGCAGCGTTGTTCGGGATTCTTATGGCTACACCTTC.

V usage is TRBV7-9 and J usage is TRBJ1-4; 10 bases map to TRBD1. The trim removed 5 bases at V and 3 bases at J, leaving 3 bases unmatched. The CDR3 covers 15 residues. Germline CDR1 reads SEHNR; CDR2 reads FQNEAQ (reference sequence). The CDR3 DNA reads as TGTGCCAGCAGCGAGGACAGGGGGGCTAATGAAAAACTGTTTTTT. Translated, it gives CASSEDRGANEKLFF.

V usage is TRBV13 and J usage is TRBJ2-7; D remains ambiguous. The V and J ends lost 1 base and 7 bases respectively, with 5 bases between them. The CDR3 covers 11 residues. Germline V gene sequence: CDR1 PRHDT, CDR2 FYEKMQ (reference sequence). CDR3 residues: CASSLVGEQYF. The CDR3 region has the DNA TGTGCCAGCAGCTTAGTTGGAGAGCAGTACTTC.

This clone has only one observation. This CDR3 reads CASSLGEAGEQFF. The CDR3 DNA sequence: TGTGCCAGCAGCTTAGGGGAAGCGGGAGAGCAGTTCTTC. The chain is built from TRBV11-3 and TRBJ2-1; 7 bases fit TRBD2. CDR1 SGHNT and CDR2 YENEEA come from the germline V gene. CDR3 length: 13 residues. Trimming took 1 base from V and 10 from J; bases not matched to a gene: 4.

The V and J genes are TRBV9 and TRBJ2-1; 12 positions agree with TRBD2. J gave up 9 bases and V 0 bases, and 7 bases lay outside the gene matches. CDR1 and CDR2 (germline): SGDLS, YYNGEE. The CDR3 extends over 16 amino acids. This chain's CDR3 is CASSVGWTSGKGEQFF. The CDR3 DNA is TGTGCCAGCAGCGTAGGTTGGACTAGCGGGAAAGGTGAGCAGTTCTTC. Full variable domain (missing parts from reference TRBV9 and TRBJ2-1): DSGVTQTPKHLITATGQRVTLRCSPRSGDLSVYWYQQSLDQGLQFLIQYYNGEERAKGNILERFSAQQFPDLHSELNLSSLELGDSALYFCASSVGWTSGKGEQFFGPGTRLTVL.